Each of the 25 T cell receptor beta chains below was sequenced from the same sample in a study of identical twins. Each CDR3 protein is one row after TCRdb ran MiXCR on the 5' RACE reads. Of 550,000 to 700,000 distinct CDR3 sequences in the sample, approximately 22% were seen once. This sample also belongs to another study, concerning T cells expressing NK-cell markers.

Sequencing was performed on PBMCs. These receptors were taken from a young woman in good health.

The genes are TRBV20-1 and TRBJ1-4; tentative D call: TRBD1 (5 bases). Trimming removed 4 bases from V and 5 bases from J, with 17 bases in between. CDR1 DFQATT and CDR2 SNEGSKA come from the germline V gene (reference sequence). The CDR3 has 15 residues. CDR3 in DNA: TGCAGTGCTACTCAAACCGGGACTGGGAATGAAAAACTGTTTTTT. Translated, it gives CSATQTGTGNEKLFF.

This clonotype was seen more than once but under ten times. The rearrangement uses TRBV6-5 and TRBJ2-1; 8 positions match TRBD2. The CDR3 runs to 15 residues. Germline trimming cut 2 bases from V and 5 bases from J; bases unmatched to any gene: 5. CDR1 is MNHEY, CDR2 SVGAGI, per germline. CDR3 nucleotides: TGTGCCAGCAGTTACGTCCGGGGGGGAAACAATGAGCAGTTCTTC. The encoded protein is CASSYVRGGNNEQFF.

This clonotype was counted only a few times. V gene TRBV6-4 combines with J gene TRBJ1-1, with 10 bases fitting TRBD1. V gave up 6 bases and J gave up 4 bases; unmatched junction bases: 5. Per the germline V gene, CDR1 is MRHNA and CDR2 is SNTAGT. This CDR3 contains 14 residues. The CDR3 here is CASRGDRGGTEAFF. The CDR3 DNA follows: TGTGCCAGCAGAGGGGACAGGGGCGGCACTGAAGCTTTCTTT.

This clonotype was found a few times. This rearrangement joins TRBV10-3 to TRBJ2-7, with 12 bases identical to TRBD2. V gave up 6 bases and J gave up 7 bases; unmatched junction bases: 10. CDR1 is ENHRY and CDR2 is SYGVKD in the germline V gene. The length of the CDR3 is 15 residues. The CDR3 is CAISLTSGGRQEQYF. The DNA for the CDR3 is TGTGCCATCAGCCTCACTAGCGGGGGGCGGCAGGAGCAGTACTTC.

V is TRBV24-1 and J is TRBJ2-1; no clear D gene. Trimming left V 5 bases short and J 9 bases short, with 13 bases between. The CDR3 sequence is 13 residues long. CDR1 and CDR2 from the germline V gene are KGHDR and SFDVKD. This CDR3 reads CATSAPFGSEQFF. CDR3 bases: TGTGCCACCAGTGCCCCGTTTGGCAGTGAGCAGTTCTTC.

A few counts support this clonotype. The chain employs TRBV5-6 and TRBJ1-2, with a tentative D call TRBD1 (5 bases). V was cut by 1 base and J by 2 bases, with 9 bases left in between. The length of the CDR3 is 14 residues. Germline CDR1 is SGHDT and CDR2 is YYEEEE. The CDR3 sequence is CASSLQGLNYGYTF. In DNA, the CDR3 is TGTGCCAGCAGCTTGCAGGGCCTCAACTATGGCTACACCTTC.

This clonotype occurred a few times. The CDR3 nucleotides read TGTGCCAGCAGCCCCATCCAGGGGGGATGGACTGAAGCTTTCTTT. Encoded protein: CASSPIQGGWTEAFF. The rearrangement joins TRBV11-3 to TRBJ1-1, with 7 bases matching TRBD1. Germline V lookup: CDR1 SGHNT, CDR2 YENEEA. The CDR3 loop spans 15 amino acids. V shed 5 bases and J 5 bases; nucleotides not matched to a gene: 11.

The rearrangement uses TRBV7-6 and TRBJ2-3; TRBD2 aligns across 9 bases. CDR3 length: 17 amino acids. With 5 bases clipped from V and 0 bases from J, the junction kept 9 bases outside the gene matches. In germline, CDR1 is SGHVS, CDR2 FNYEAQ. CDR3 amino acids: CASSPLSSGASTDTQYF. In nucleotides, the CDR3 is TGTGCCAGCAGCCCCCTATCTAGCGGGGCTAGCACAGATACGCAGTATTTT.

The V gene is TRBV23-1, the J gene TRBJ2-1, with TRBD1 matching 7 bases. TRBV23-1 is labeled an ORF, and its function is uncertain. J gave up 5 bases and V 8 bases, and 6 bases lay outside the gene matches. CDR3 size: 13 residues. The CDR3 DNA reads TGCGCCAGCGACAGGGTACTACACAATGAGCAGTTCTTC. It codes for CASDRVLHNEQFF.

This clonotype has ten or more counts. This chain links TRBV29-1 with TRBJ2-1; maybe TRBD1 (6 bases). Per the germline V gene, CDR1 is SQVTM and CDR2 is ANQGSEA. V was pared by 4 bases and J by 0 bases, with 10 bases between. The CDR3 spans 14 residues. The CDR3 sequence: CSVVGQISYNEQFF. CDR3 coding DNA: TGCAGCGTTGTAGGACAGATCTCCTACAATGAGCAGTTCTTC.

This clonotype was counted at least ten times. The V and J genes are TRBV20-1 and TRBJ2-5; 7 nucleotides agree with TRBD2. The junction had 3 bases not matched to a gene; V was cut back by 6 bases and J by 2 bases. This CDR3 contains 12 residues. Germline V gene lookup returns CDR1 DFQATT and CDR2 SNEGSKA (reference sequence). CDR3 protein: CSAAGEQETQYF. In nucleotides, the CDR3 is TGCAGTGCGGCGGGGGAGCAAGAGACCCAGTACTTC.

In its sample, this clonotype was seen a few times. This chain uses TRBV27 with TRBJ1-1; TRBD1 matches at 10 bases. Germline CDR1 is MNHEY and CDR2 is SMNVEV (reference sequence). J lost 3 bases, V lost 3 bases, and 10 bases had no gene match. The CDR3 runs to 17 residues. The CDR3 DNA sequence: TGTGCCAGCAGTTTTTCACTAGGGACAGGGGTCGACACTGAAGCTTTCTTT. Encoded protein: CASSFSLGTGVDTEAFF.

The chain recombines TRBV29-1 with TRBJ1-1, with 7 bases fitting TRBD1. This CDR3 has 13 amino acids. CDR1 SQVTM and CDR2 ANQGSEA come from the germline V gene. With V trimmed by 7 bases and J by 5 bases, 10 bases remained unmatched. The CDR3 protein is CSARRQTGTEAFF. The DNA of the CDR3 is TGCAGCGCCCGGAGGCAGACAGGGACTGAAGCTTTCTTT.

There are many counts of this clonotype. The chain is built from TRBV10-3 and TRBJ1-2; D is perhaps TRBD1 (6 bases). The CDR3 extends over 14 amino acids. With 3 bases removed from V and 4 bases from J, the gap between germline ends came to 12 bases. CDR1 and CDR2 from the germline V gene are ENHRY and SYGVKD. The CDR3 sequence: CAISEQGSFYGYTF. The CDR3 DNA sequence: TGTGCCATCAGTGAACAGGGTTCTTTCTATGGCTACACCTTC.

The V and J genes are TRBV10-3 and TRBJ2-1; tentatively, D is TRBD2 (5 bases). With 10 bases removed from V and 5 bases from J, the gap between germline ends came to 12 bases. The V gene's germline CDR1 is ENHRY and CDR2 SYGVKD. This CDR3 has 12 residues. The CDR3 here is CATLGLHNEQFF. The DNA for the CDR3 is TGTGCCACCCTCGGACTGCACAATGAGCAGTTCTTC.

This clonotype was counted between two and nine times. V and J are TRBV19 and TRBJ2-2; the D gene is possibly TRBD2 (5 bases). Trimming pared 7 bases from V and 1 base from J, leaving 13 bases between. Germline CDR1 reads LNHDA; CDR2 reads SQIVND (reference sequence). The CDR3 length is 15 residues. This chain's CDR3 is CASTIPGRNTGELFF. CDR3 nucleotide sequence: TGTGCCAGTACCATCCCGGGAAGGAACACCGGGGAGCTGTTTTTT. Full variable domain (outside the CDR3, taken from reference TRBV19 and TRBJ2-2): DGGITQSPKYLFRKEGQNVTLSCEQNLNHDAMYWYRQDPGQGLRLIYYSQIVNDFQKGDIAEGYSVSREKKESFPLTVTSAQKNPTAFYLCASTIPGRNTGELFFGEGSRLTVL.

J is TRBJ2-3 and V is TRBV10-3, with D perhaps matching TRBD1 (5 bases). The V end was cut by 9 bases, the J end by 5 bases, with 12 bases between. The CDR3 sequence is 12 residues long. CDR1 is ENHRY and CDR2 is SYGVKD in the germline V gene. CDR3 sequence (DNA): TGTGCCATGGCCAGGGTCCAAGATACGCAGTATTTT. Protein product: CAMARVQDTQYF.

The CDR3 bases are TGTGCCAGCAGAGCGCCGGGACAGGGTTACTACGAGCAGTACTTC. Residues: CASRAPGQGYYEQYF. The V and J genes are TRBV6-1 and TRBJ2-7; 9 bases line up with TRBD1. CDR1 is MNHNS and CDR2 is SASEGT in the germline V gene. This CDR3 spans 15 amino acids. With 6 bases clipped from V and 3 bases from J, the junction kept 9 bases outside the gene matches.

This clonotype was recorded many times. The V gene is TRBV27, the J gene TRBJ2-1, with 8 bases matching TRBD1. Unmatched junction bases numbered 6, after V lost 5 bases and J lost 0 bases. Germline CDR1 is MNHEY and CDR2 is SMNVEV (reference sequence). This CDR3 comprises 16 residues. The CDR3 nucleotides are TGTGCCAGCAGTCCCTGGGACAGGAGCTCCTACAATGAGCAGTTCTTC. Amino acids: CASSPWDRSSYNEQFF.

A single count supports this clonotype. The CDR3, as DNA: TGTGCCAGCTCGCAGCGGGCGAACACCGGGGAGCTGTTTTTT. Translation gives CASSQRANTGELFF. This rearrangement joins TRBV7-2 to TRBJ2-2; the D gene is possibly TRBD2 (6 bases). Germline lookup yields CDR1 SGHTA and CDR2 FQGNSA. The CDR3 contains 14 residues. V was clipped by 8 bases and J by 0 bases, with 10 bases between them. Together with reference TRBV7-2 and TRBJ2-2, the CDR3 gives the full variable domain: GAGVSQSPSNKVTEKGKDVELRCDPISGHTALYWYRQSLGQGLEFLIYFQGNSAPDKSGLPSDRFSAERTGGSVSTLTIQRTQQEDSAVYLCASSQRANTGELFFGEGSRLTVL.

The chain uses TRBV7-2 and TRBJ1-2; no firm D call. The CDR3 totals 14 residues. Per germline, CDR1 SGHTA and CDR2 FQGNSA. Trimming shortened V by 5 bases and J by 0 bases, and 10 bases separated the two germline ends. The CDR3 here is CASSPSLANYGYTF. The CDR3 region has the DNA TGTGCCAGCAGCCCGAGCCTTGCTAACTATGGCTACACCTTC.

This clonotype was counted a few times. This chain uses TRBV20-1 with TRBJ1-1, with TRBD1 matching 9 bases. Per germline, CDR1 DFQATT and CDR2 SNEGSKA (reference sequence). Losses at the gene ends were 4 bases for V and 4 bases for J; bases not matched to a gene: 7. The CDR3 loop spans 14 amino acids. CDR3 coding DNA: TGCAGTGCTATTGGACAGGGGAAGGGCACTGAAGCTTTCTTT. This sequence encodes CSAIGQGKGTEAFF.

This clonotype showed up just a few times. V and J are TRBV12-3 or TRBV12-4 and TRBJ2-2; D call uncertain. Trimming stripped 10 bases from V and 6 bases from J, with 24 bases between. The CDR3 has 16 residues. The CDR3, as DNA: TGTGCCACCATTCCCGGATGGAAGACTTGGGCCGGGGAGCTGTTTTTT. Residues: CATIPGWKTWAGELFF.

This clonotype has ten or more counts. The CDR3 nucleotides read TGTGCCAGCAGTTACTCAAATGGAATGACTGAAGCTTTCTTT. Its translation: CASSYSNGMTEAFF. The J gene is TRBJ1-1, the V gene TRBV6-5; unclear D gene. Germline CDR1 and CDR2: MNHEY and SVGAGI. The V end was cut by 0 bases, the J end by 5 bases, with 10 bases between. The CDR3 has 14 residues.

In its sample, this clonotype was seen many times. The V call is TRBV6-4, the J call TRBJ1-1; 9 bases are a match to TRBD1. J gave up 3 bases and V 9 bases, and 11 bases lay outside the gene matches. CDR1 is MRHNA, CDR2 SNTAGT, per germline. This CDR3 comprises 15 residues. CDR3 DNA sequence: TGTGCCAGGCGAGACAGGGGGGGGTCCTACACTGAAGCTTTCTTT. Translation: CARRDRGGSYTEAFF.